The clone carrying this T cell receptor (beta chain) showed up just a few times. Its antigen is unidentified. This record comes from a study of blood T cells in healthy people across ages. A second PCR, run for about 7 to 11 cycles, used a sample-barcoded 5' primer plus a J-beta primer mix. Each sample yielded at least 3 million CDR3-containing paired-end reads. MiXCR, applied by TCRdb to the 5' RACE reads, yields one record per CDR3 protein. This sample has 850,000 to 950,000 distinct CDR3 sequences, with under 30% found just once. Overall study findings and caveats: A strong correlation was seen between TCR beta diversity and naive T cell percentage.

The germline V gene has CDR1 DFQATT and CDR2 SNEGSKA (reference sequence). Trimming left V 8 bases short and J 6 bases short, with 25 bases between. This CDR3 comprises 16 residues. Healthy Caucasian individuals from Russia aged about 6 to 95 served as donors. The chain recombines TRBV20-1 with TRBJ1-4; D may be TRBD1 (5 bases). This sequence was found in a woman at least 80 years old in good health. The material sequenced was blood. The CDR3 sequence: CSPEATDASLHEKLFF. Written as DNA, the CDR3 is TGCAGTCCCGAGGCGACAGACGCATCCCTGCATGAAAAACTGTTTTTT.